Listed here are 20 T cell receptor beta chains from one sample, sequenced in a study of cytomegalovirus exposure and HLA in healthy donors. It was with 60 Vbeta and 13 Jbeta primers that the PCR ran. The method was immunoSEQ multiplex PCR; TCRdb's version includes in-frame clones alone and lacks a portion of them. Of 200,000 to 250,000 clones listed, roughly four fifths were seen once; the top ten hold 0.55% to 0.7%. Sequencing was done on a sample of PBMCs. The receptor source for this set is a woman in her 40s in good health and CMV-seronegative.

V is TRBV6-5 and J is TRBJ2-3; TRBD2 might be the D (5 bases). The CDR3 totals 13 residues. Germline-derived CDR1 and CDR2 are MNHEY and SVGAGI. The V gene lost 5 bases and the J gene lost 3 bases, with 9 bases spanning the gap. CDR3 region: CASSNPGTDTQYF. DNA for the CDR3: TGTGCCAGCAGTAACCCGGGGACAGATACGCAGTATTTT.

V and J are TRBV6-5 and TRBJ2-7; D is ambiguous. Looked up from germline, CDR1 is MNHEY and CDR2 is SVGAGI. This CDR3 contains 13 residues. V was cut by 0 bases and J by 4 bases, with 7 bases left in between. Here the CDR3 reads CASSYSFGYEQYF. The CDR3 DNA reads as TGTGCCAGCAGTTACTCTTTCGGGTACGAGCAGTACTTC.

The rearrangement uses TRBV5-4 and TRBJ1-6; 8 positions agree with TRBD1. Germline trimming cut 7 bases from V and 8 bases from J; bases unmatched to any gene: 14. Germline lookup yields CDR1 SGHNT and CDR2 YYREEE (reference sequence). This CDR3 region has 16 residues. CDR3 region: CASGSRGLKGDSPLHF. CDR3 nucleotides: TGTGCCAGCGGCTCCAGGGGGCTCAAGGGGGATTCACCCCTCCACTTT.

This rearrangement joins TRBV6-1 to TRBJ1-5, with D hard to call. Per germline, CDR1 MNHNS and CDR2 SASEGT. The length of the CDR3 is 13 residues. V was trimmed by 3 bases and J by 0 bases, leaving 3 bases between them. DNA of the CDR3: TGTGCCAGCAGTGATAATAGCAATCAGCCCCAGCATTTT. It is translated as CASSDNSNQPQHF.

This clone was detected a few times. The chain uses TRBV6-1 and TRBJ2-7; no definite D call. The ends were cut back, 1 base at V and 7 bases at J, with 11 bases in the middle. There are 13 residues in the CDR3. Germline V gene data show CDR1 as MNHNS and CDR2 as SASEGT. The CDR3 coding sequence is TGTGCCAGCAGTGAAGGAGGTTGGAAGGAGCAGTACTTC. Residues: CASSEGGWKEQYF.

This sequence joins TRBV9 and TRBJ1-1; TRBD1 is a possible D gene (6 bases). Deletions cut 2 bases from V and 5 bases from J, with 10 bases between. The CDR3 is made up of 13 amino acids. Germline V gene sequence: CDR1 SGDLS, CDR2 YYNGEE. Here the CDR3 reads CASSVQGRTEAFF. CDR3 nucleotide sequence: TGTGCCAGCAGCGTCCAGGGGAGAACTGAAGCTTTCTTT.

This chain joins TRBV9 and TRBJ1-3; D is undetermined. Trimming took 3 bases from V and 1 from J, leaving 14 bases between them. The CDR3 is made up of 16 amino acids. Germline V gene data show CDR1 as SGDLS and CDR2 as YYNGEE. This CDR3 reads CASSEAAEGSGNTIYF. The CDR3 bases are TGTGCCAGCAGCGAAGCCGCCGAGGGATCTGGAAACACCATATATTTT.

The chain links TRBV7-8 to TRBJ2-1; TRBD1 aligns across 8 bases. Per the germline V gene, CDR1 is SGHVS and CDR2 is FQNEAQ. The CDR3 contains 14 residues. Trimming at V came to 5 bases and at J to 6 bases, leaving 6 bases not matched to a gene. In nucleotides, the CDR3 is TGTGCCAGCAGCACAGGACAGGGAAGCAATGAGCAGTTCTTC. Protein sequence: CASSTGQGSNEQFF.

The chain joins TRBV4-1 to TRBJ2-7; D is undetermined. The V and J ends lost 0 bases and 7 bases respectively, with 10 bases between them. From germline, CDR1 is MGHRA and CDR2 YSYEKL. This CDR3 spans 13 amino acids. The CDR3 reads CASSQDPLREQYF. The DNA for the CDR3 is TGCGCCAGCAGCCAAGACCCTTTGCGGGAGCAGTACTTC.

Worth noting for this clone: Other DNA sequences of this sample code for an identical CDR3. This chain links TRBV18 with TRBJ1-5, with D perhaps matching TRBD1 (6 bases). Germline CDR1 reads KGHSH; CDR2 reads LQKENI. CDR3 length equals 13 residues. V lost 3 bases to trimming and J lost 4 bases, with 7 bases between them. DNA of the CDR3: TGTGCCAGCTCACCGGGACAAAATCAGCCCCAGCATTTT. Translated: CASSPGQNQPQHF.

The chain is built from TRBV5-5 and TRBJ1-2; D may be TRBD1 (5 bases). The CDR3 consists of 14 residues. Trimming removed 4 bases from V and 4 bases from J, with 14 bases in between. The V gene's germline CDR1 is SGHKS and CDR2 YYEKEE (reference sequence). The CDR3 sequence: CASSPPGGRYGYTF. In nucleotides, the CDR3 is TGTGCCAGCAGCCCCCCGGGGGGTCGCTATGGCTACACCTTC.

The rearrangement links TRBV4-2 to TRBJ1-1; D unclear. The germline V gene encodes CDR1 LGHNA and CDR2 YNFKEQ. The CDR3 runs to 15 residues. V was cut by 0 bases and J by 0 bases, with 8 bases left in between. The CDR3 loop reads CASSQDRRVNTEAFF. The DNA of the CDR3 is TGTGCCAGCAGCCAAGATAGGAGGGTGAACACTGAAGCTTTCTTT.

The rearrangement links TRBV5-1 to TRBJ2-2; D possibly corresponds to TRBD2 (5 bases). The germline V and J ends were trimmed by 3 bases and 4 bases, with 13 bases remaining between them. CDR3 length equals 15 residues. Germline V CDR1 and CDR2: SGHRS, YFSETQ. The CDR3 DNA reads as TGCGCCAGCAGCTCCAACGGGATCGGCACCGGGGAGCTGTTTTTT. Amino acid sequence: CASSSNGIGTGELFF. The variable domain in full, with the rest retrieved from reference TRBV5-1 and TRBJ2-2, is KAGVTQTPRYLIKTRGQQVTLSCSPISGHRSVSWYQQTPGQGLQFLFEYFSETQRNKGNFPGRFSGRQFSNSRSEMNVSTLELGDSALYLCASSSNGIGTGELFFGEGSRLTVL.

The V gene is TRBV28, the J gene TRBJ2-7; TRBD1 might be the D (6 bases). Germline V gene sequence: CDR1 MDHEN, CDR2 SYDVKM. The CDR3 runs 15 residues. Trimming took off 7 bases at V and 4 bases at J, with 20 bases between the two ends. The CDR3 region has the DNA TGTGCCAGCAATGAAGTGGGGCAGGGGTTTTACGAGCAGTACTTC. Translated, it gives CASNEVGQGFYEQYF. The entire variable domain, with the rest obtained from reference TRBV28 and TRBJ2-7, is as follows: DVKVTQSSRYLVKRTGEKVFLECVQDMDHENMFWYRQDPGLGLRLIYFSYDVKMKEKGDIPEGYSVSREKKERFSLILESASTNQTSMYLCASNEVGQGFYEQYFGPGTRLTVT.

The gene calls are TRBV2 and TRBJ2-2, with 8 bases identical to TRBD1. The CDR3 spans 19 residues. V was pared by 4 bases and J by 0 bases, with 13 bases of the junction left unmatched. Germline-derived CDR1 and CDR2 are SNHLY and FYNNEI. The CDR3, as DNA: TGTGCCAGCAGTGGTTTTGCGGACAGGGAAATTTCGAACACCGGGGAGCTGTTTTTT. The encoded protein is CASSGFADREISNTGELFF.

The chain links TRBV7-2 to TRBJ1-5; D not resolved. This CDR3 has 14 amino acids. Deletions cut 7 bases from V and 6 bases from J, with 16 bases between. Germline V gene data show CDR1 as SGHTA and CDR2 as FQGNSA. As DNA, the CDR3 is TGTGCCAGCAACCCCGAGGGTCGGGCTCAGCCCCAGCATTTT. Translated, it gives CASNPEGRAQPQHF.

The chain links TRBV4-3 to TRBJ2-7; 7 bases align to TRBD1. Trimming took 0 bases from V and 5 from J; bases not matched to a gene: 10. Germline V CDR1 and CDR2: LGHNA, YSLEER. This CDR3 contains 16 residues. The CDR3 DNA reads TGCGCCAGCAGCCAAGATATCGGCCTTACAGGGGACGAGCAGTACTTC. Protein: CASSQDIGLTGDEQYF.

This clone has just a few counts. This chain connects TRBV10-3 to TRBJ2-3; perhaps TRBD2 as D (6 bases). Trimming pared 3 bases from V and 2 bases from J, leaving 12 bases between. Germline V CDR1 and CDR2: ENHRY, SYGVKD. The CDR3 spans 15 residues. CDR3 region: CAISDSRRDTDTQYF. CDR3 in DNA: TGTGCCATCAGTGACTCGAGGCGGGACACAGATACGCAGTATTTT.

The chain uses TRBV28 and TRBJ1-1; D unclear. V was trimmed by 6 bases and J by 8 bases, leaving 10 bases between them. The germline V gene encodes CDR1 MDHEN and CDR2 SYDVKM. The length of the CDR3 is 11 residues. CDR3 loop: CASRTTLEAFF. DNA for the CDR3: TGTGCCAGCAGAACCACTCTAGAAGCTTTCTTT.

The CDR3 loop reads CASPSGLAGETQYF. CDR3 in DNA: TGTGCCAGCCCCTCTGGACTAGCGGGAGAGACCCAGTACTTC. V gene TRBV6-1 combines with J gene TRBJ2-5, with TRBD2 identical over 11 bases. With V trimmed by 8 bases and J by 4 bases, 6 bases remained unmatched. The germline V gene encodes CDR1 MNHNS and CDR2 SASEGT. The CDR3 has 14 amino acids.